One sample yielded the 11 T cell receptor beta chains listed below, sequenced in a study of response to subunit inactivated influenza vaccine. TCRdb used MiXCR to reprocess the RT-PCR reads, holding one entry per CDR3 protein. The repertoire holds about 780,000 distinct CDR3 sequences, with about a fifth as singletons. The specimen was PBMCs from blood, collected roughly 5 days after vaccination. All receptors derive from a man aged 45-65 years who received an inactivated influenza vaccine.

V gene TRBV18 combines with J gene TRBJ2-1; the D gene is possibly TRBD2 (6 bases). V was cut by 6 bases and J by 4 bases, with 16 bases left in between. CDR1 is KGHSH and CDR2 is LQKENI in the germline V gene. The CDR3 consists of 15 residues. For the CDR3, the DNA is TGTGCCAGCTCGCGGCGGGGATTACAATACAATGAGCAGTTCTTC. Translation: CASSRRGLQYNEQFF.

This clonotype was picked up a small number of times. V usage is TRBV6-6 and J usage is TRBJ2-7; no definite D call. Trimming removed 8 bases at V and 4 bases at J, with 6 bases between. Germline-derived CDR1 and CDR2 are MNHNY and SVGAGI (reference sequence). The CDR3 consists of 10 residues. CDR3 coding DNA: TGTGCCAGCCACCCTTACGAGCAGTACTTC. This gives the protein CASHPYEQYF.

The J gene is TRBJ2-2, the V gene TRBV24-1; 10 bases align to TRBD1. The CDR3 covers 16 residues. Per the germline V gene, CDR1 is KGHDR and CDR2 is SFDVKD. The V and J ends lost 3 bases and 4 bases, in that order; junction bases with no gene match: 4. The CDR3: CATSDRDRGGTGELFF. The DNA for the CDR3 is TGTGCCACCAGTGATAGGGACAGGGGAGGCACCGGGGAGCTGTTTTTT.

This clonotype appeared a few times. The chain employs TRBV24-1 and TRBJ2-1; 10 nucleotides agree with TRBD2. CDR1 is KGHDR and CDR2 is SFDVKD in the germline V gene. J was trimmed by 5 bases and V by 5 bases; bases with no gene match: 8. The CDR3 runs to 16 residues. The CDR3 DNA sequence: TGTGCCACCAGTGGTATCCTAGCGGGGGCCGACAATGAGCAGTTCTTC. It specifies CATSGILAGADNEQFF.

This clonotype was found many times. The genes are TRBV12-3 or TRBV12-4 and TRBJ1-5; TRBD1 aligns across 8 bases. V dropped 6 bases and J dropped 4; count of bases not matched to a gene: 2. This CDR3 comprises 13 residues. The CDR3 sequence is CASSWTGNQPQHF. The CDR3 DNA reads TGTGCCAGCAGCTGGACAGGGAATCAGCCCCAGCATTTT.

This clonotype turned up a few times. The V gene is TRBV20-1, the J gene TRBJ2-1; 9 positions agree with TRBD1. The V and J ends lost 5 bases and 3 bases, in that order; junction bases with no gene match: 2. Looked up from germline, CDR1 is DFQATT and CDR2 is SNEGSKA (reference sequence). This CDR3 is built from 13 residues. The CDR3 sequence: CSAPGQGYNEQFF. The DNA of the CDR3 is TGCAGTGCTCCGGGACAGGGCTACAATGAGCAGTTCTTC.

The CDR3 region has the DNA TGTGCCAGCAGCTCCCTAGGCGGGAGCGGAACAGATACGCAGTATTTT. Its translation is CASSSLGGSGTDTQYF. The chain recombines TRBV9 with TRBJ2-3, with 7 positions matching TRBD2. The CDR3 spans 16 residues. CDR1 is SGDLS and CDR2 is YYNGEE in the germline V gene. V lost 4 bases, J lost 3 bases, and 11 bases stayed unmatched. Full variable domain (missing parts from reference TRBV9 and TRBJ2-3): DSGVTQTPKHLITATGQRVTLRCSPRSGDLSVYWYQQSLDQGLQFLIQYYNGEERAKGNILERFSAQQFPDLHSELNLSSLELGDSALYFCASSSLGGSGTDTQYFGPGTRLTVL.

J is TRBJ2-1 and V is TRBV9; D is perhaps TRBD1 or TRBD2 (5 bases each). This CDR3 has 13 amino acids. The V gene lost 3 bases and the J gene lost 5 bases, with 9 bases spanning the gap. Germline values: CDR1 SGDLS, CDR2 YYNGEE. The CDR3 bases are TGTGCCAGCAGCGAGGGACCAAACAATGAGCAGTTCTTC. It translates to CASSEGPNNEQFF.

V is TRBV5-1 and J is TRBJ1-2; a possible D gene is TRBD1 (6 bases). The CDR3 is made up of 15 amino acids. Trimming took 4 bases from V and 6 from J, leaving 19 bases between them. CDR1 SGHRS and CDR2 YFSETQ come from the germline V gene. CDR3 region: CASSPNNRVGHGYTF. CDR3 coding DNA: TGCGCCAGCAGCCCTAATAACAGGGTCGGCCATGGCTACACCTTC. Full variable domain (rest looked up from reference TRBV5-1 and TRBJ1-2): KAGVTQTPRYLIKTRGQQVTLSCSPISGHRSVSWYQQTPGQGLQFLFEYFSETQRNKGNFPGRFSGRQFSNSRSEMNVSTLELGDSALYLCASSPNNRVGHGYTFGSGTRLTVV.

In its sample, this clonotype was seen many times. The chain employs TRBV6-5 and TRBJ1-1; possibly TRBD1 for D (6 bases). Between the trimmed V and J ends, which lost 0 bases and 1 base, there was a span of 9 bases. The CDR3 covers 15 residues. Germline lookup yields CDR1 MNHEY and CDR2 SVGAGI. The CDR3 loop is CASSYSNRANTEAFF. The CDR3 DNA reads as TGTGCCAGCAGTTACTCGAACAGGGCGAACACTGAAGCTTTCTTT.

Only a few counts were recorded for this clonotype. The CDR3 sequence is CASSLTIPDEQYF. The CDR3 nucleotides read TGTGCCAGCAGCTTAACGATCCCGGACGAGCAGTACTTC. The J gene is TRBJ2-7, the V gene TRBV7-3; D not resolved. Germline V lookup: CDR1 SGHTA, CDR2 FQGTGA. CDR3 length: 13 residues. V was trimmed by 0 bases and J by 5 bases, leaving 8 bases between them. The full variable domain, rest sourced from reference TRBV7-3 and TRBJ2-7, is GAGVSQTPSNKVTEKGKYVELRCDPISGHTALYWYRQSLGQGPEFLIYFQGTGAADDSGLPNDRFFAVRPEGSVSTLKIQRTERGDSAVYLCASSLTIPDEQYFGPGTRLTVT.